This entry lists 15 T cell receptor beta chains sequenced from one sample in a study of post-analysis software for immune sequencing data. Study outcomes and limitations: Patients carried 5 or 6 TRBV segments more frequently than controls did, and TRBV5-6, TRBV5-1 and TRBV20-1 were among them.

No antigen has been assigned to these receptors. Presence of unique molecular identifiers characterized the TCR beta cDNA libraries. TCRdb called the PCR reads again in MiXCR, with one record for every CDR3 protein. The sample has approximately 730,000 distinct CDR3 sequences, 35% to 55% seen once. The source material was blood. All receptors come from a girl between 5 and 17 years old with multiple sclerosis.

The gene calls are TRBV6-6 and TRBJ2-3; unclear D gene. The CDR3 has 12 residues. Germline V gives CDR1 MNHNY, CDR2 SVGAGI (reference sequence). Deletions cut 0 bases from V and 7 bases from J, with 5 bases between. Here the CDR3 DNA reads TGTGCCAGCAGTTACTCCCCGAATACGCAGTATTTT. As protein: CASSYSPNTQYF.

The V gene is TRBV3-1, the J gene TRBJ2-5; D is unresolved. Germline CDR1 is LGHDT and CDR2 is YNNKEL (reference sequence). This CDR3 is built from 15 residues. Trimming took off 0 bases at V and 1 base at J, with 9 bases between the two ends. The CDR3 region is CASSQDLHSQETQYF. CDR3 nucleotides: TGTGCCAGCAGCCAAGACCTACACAGCCAAGAGACCCAGTACTTC.

The V and J genes are TRBV28 and TRBJ2-5, with a weak D call TRBD1 (6 bases). Germline CDR1 reads MDHEN; CDR2 reads SYDVKM. The CDR3 sequence is 15 residues long. The V and J ends lost 5 bases and 4 bases respectively, with 17 bases between them. CDR3 bases: TGTGCCAGCAGTCCCCGAACAGGGTTGGGAGAGACCCAGTACTTC. Translated: CASSPRTGLGETQYF. Using reference TRBV28 and TRBJ2-5 for the parts outside the CDR3, the full variable domain is DVKVTQSSRYLVKRTGEKVFLECVQDMDHENMFWYRQDPGLGLRLIYFSYDVKMKEKGDIPEGYSVSREKKERFSLILESASTNQTSMYLCASSPRTGLGETQYFGPGTRLLVL.

The V call is TRBV20-1, the J call TRBJ1-2; 8 bases match TRBD1. Unmatched junction bases numbered 7, after V lost 1 base and J lost 6 bases. The length of the CDR3 is 14 residues. Germline V gene data show CDR1 as DFQATT and CDR2 as SNEGSKA (reference sequence). This CDR3 is CSARGTGFMDGYTF. The CDR3 DNA sequence: TGCAGTGCTAGAGGGACAGGGTTCATGGATGGCTACACCTTC.

This sequence joins TRBV7-2 and TRBJ2-3; a possible D gene is TRBD2 (6 bases). CDR1 is SGHTA, CDR2 FQGNSA, per germline. V lost 1 base to trimming and J lost 4 bases, with 9 bases between them. The length of the CDR3 is 14 residues. CDR3 sequence: CASSLGVAADTQYF. CDR3 coding DNA: TGTGCCAGCAGCTTAGGAGTAGCGGCAGATACGCAGTATTTT.

This clonotype was counted only a few times. The J gene is TRBJ1-2, the V gene TRBV6-1, with D uncertain. Deletions cut 3 bases from V and 7 bases from J, with 12 bases between. This CDR3 has 13 amino acids. The germline V gene has CDR1 MNHNS and CDR2 SASEGT. CDR3 region: CASSDWVQSGYTF. In DNA, the CDR3 is TGTGCCAGCAGTGATTGGGTCCAAAGTGGCTACACCTTC.

The chain carries TRBV5-4 and TRBJ2-2, with 8 nucleotides matching TRBD2. Germline V gene sequence: CDR1 SGHNT, CDR2 YYREEE (reference sequence). Germline trimming cut 10 bases from V and 4 bases from J; bases unmatched to any gene: 12. CDR3 length: 15 residues. The CDR3 loop is CAASGREGPTGELFF. The CDR3 DNA reads TGTGCCGCCTCGGGACGGGAGGGCCCCACCGGGGAGCTGTTTTTT.

This rearrangement joins TRBV7-2 to TRBJ1-2, with D possibly being TRBD1 (5 bases). Trimming took off 1 base at V and 0 bases at J, with 9 bases between the two ends. Per the germline V gene, CDR1 is SGHTA and CDR2 is FQGNSA. The CDR3 is 15 amino acids. CDR3 region: CASSLEGRANYGYTF. In nucleotides, the CDR3 is TGTGCCAGCAGCTTAGAGGGGCGAGCTAACTATGGCTACACCTTC.

This chain connects TRBV20-1 to TRBJ2-5, with 11 bases aligning to TRBD1. V lost 1 base, J lost 5 bases, and 18 bases stayed unmatched. The CDR3 extends over 19 amino acids. Germline CDR1 is DFQATT and CDR2 is SNEGSKA (reference sequence). The CDR3 is CSARGGGQGAIKGGETQYF. Here the CDR3 DNA reads TGCAGTGCTAGAGGAGGAGGACAGGGGGCAATCAAGGGTGGGGAGACCCAGTACTTC.

V and J are TRBV4-1 and TRBJ2-1; TRBD2 is a possible D gene (5 bases). V lost 0 bases to trimming and J lost 9 bases, with 6 bases between them. The CDR3 runs 12 residues. CDR1 MGHRA and CDR2 YSYEKL come from the germline V gene. As DNA, the CDR3 is TGCGCCAGCAGCCAAGAAGGGAGTGAGCAGTTCTTC. This encodes CASSQEGSEQFF.

The V call is TRBV24-1, the J call TRBJ2-4; TRBD2 matches at 8 bases. Per germline, CDR1 KGHDR and CDR2 SFDVKD. The CDR3 consists of 14 residues. The ends lost 4 bases at V and 13 bases at J; junction bases unmatched: 11. The chain's CDR3 is CATSEGGRSGEQYF. The CDR3, as DNA: TGTGCCACCAGTGAAGGCGGGAGGTCGGGGGAGCAGTACTTC.

This clonotype was detected only a few times. At one end the junction does not follow the germline gene, possibly because of a read error. The chain couples TRBV20-1 to TRBJ1-6; 9 bases agree with TRBD1. CDR1 DFQATT and CDR2 SNEGSKA come from the germline V gene (reference sequence). This CDR3 spans 13 amino acids. For the CDR3, the DNA is TGCAGTGCTATGGAGACAGGGGGTTCACCCCCCCACTTT. It encodes CSAMETGGSPPHF.

V is TRBV12-3 or TRBV12-4 and J is TRBJ2-1, with TRBD2 matching 14 bases. V was clipped by 6 bases and J by 9 bases; unmatched bases: 7. CDR3 size: 15 residues. In nucleotides, the CDR3 is TGTGCCAGCAGCCCCCGACTAGCGGGAGGGAGTGAGCAGTTCTTC. Translating gives CASSPRLAGGSEQFF.

This clonotype came up a few times. This chain uses TRBV12-3 or TRBV12-4 with TRBJ2-3, with 9 positions matching TRBD1. The length of the CDR3 is 16 residues. The V gene end was trimmed by 6 bases and the J gene end by 2 bases; junction bases not matched to a gene: 9. The CDR3 bases are TGTGCCAGCAGCCAGCCGGACAGGGGATACACAGATACGCAGTATTTT. Its protein product is CASSQPDRGYTDTQYF.

The gene calls are TRBV6-1 and TRBJ2-7; 11 bases are shared with TRBD2. In germline, CDR1 is MNHNS, CDR2 SASEGT. This CDR3 is built from 14 residues. V lost 5 bases to trimming and J lost 2 bases; unmatched junction nucleotides: 2. The CDR3 DNA is TGTGCCAGCAGTCAGACTAGCGGGACCTACGAGCAGTACTTC. Translating it yields CASSQTSGTYEQYF.